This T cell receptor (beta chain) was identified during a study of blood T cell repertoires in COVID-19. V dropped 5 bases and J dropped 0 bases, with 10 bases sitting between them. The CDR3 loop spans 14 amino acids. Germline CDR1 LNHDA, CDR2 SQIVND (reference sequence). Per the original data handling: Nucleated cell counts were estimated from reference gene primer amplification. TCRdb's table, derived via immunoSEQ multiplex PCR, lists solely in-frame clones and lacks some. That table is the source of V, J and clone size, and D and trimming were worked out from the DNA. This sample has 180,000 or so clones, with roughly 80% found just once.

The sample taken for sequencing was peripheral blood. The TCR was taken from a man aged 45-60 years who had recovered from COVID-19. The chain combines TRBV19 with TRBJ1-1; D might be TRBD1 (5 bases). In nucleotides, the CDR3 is TGTGCCAGTAGTTCGGGACTGTTGAACACTGAAGCTTTCTTT. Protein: CASSSGLLNTEAFF.